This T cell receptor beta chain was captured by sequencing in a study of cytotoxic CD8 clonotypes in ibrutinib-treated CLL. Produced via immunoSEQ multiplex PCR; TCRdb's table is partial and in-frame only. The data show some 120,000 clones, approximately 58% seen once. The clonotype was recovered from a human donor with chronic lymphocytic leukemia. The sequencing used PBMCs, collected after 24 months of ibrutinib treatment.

The CDR3 loop is CASSGGQGYEQYF. The CDR3 region has the DNA TGCGCCAGCAGCGGGGGACAGGGCTACGAGCAGTACTTC. The chain is built from TRBV5-1 and TRBJ2-7, with 9 positions matching TRBD1. J gave up 3 bases and V 4 bases, and 2 bases lay outside the gene matches. The V gene's germline CDR1 is SGHRS and CDR2 YFSETQ. This CDR3 comprises 13 residues.